The 29 T cell receptor beta chains presented below share a single source sample, sequenced in a study of blood T cell repertoires in COVID-19. The repertoire was sequenced with immunoSEQ multiplex PCR; TCRdb's copy has only in-frame clones and lacks some. The profile covers roughly 110,000 clones, with approximately 88% appearing a single time and around 7% taken by the ten largest. The sequenced sample consisted of peripheral blood. The receptors were gathered from a man between 45 and 60 years old with active or convalescent COVID-19.

The chain has TRBV19 and TRBJ1-2; D is uncertain. Trimming removed 6 bases at V and 5 bases at J, with 10 bases between. The CDR3 loop spans 12 amino acids. Looked up from germline, CDR1 is LNHDA and CDR2 is SQIVND (reference sequence). In DNA, the CDR3 is TGTGCCAGTAGCCTCAGGAGGTATGGCTACACCTTC. This gives the protein CASSLRRYGYTF. Using reference TRBV19 and TRBJ1-2 for the parts outside the CDR3, the full variable domain is DGGITQSPKYLFRKEGQNVTLSCEQNLNHDAMYWYRQDPGQGLRLIYYSQIVNDFQKGDIAEGYSVSREKKESFPLTVTSAQKNPTAFYLCASSLRRYGYTFGSGTRLTVV.

The chain combines TRBV14 with TRBJ2-1; D call uncertain. The germline CDR1 and CDR2 sequences are SGHDN and FVKESK. The CDR3 consists of 15 residues. Trimming pared 0 bases from V and 0 bases from J, leaving 6 bases between. In DNA form, the CDR3 reads TGTGCCAGCAGCCAAGACCCCTACTCCTACAATGAGCAGTTCTTC. Protein sequence: CASSQDPYSYNEQFF. Supplemented by reference TRBV14 and TRBJ2-1, the full variable domain reads EAGVTQFPSHSVIEKGQTVTLRCDPISGHDNLYWYRRVMGKEIKFLLHFVKESKQDESGMPNNRFLAERTGGTYSTLKVQPAELEDSGVYFCASSQDPYSYNEQFFGPGTRLTVL.

V and J are TRBV19 and TRBJ1-1; 11 bases are a match to TRBD1. Germline lookup yields CDR1 LNHDA and CDR2 SQIVND (reference sequence). This CDR3 is built from 20 residues. V was pared by 3 bases and J by 0 bases, with 15 bases of the junction left unmatched. DNA of the CDR3: TGTGCCAGTAGTATCTTAGAATGGGGGACAGGGGGTAATTTGAACACTGAAGCTTTCTTT. This sequence encodes CASSILEWGTGGNLNTEAFF.

The V and J genes are TRBV9 and TRBJ1-6; tentative D call: TRBD1 (6 bases). Trimming stripped 4 bases from V and 6 bases from J, with 11 bases between. This CDR3 is built from 14 residues. Per the germline V gene, CDR1 is SGDLS and CDR2 is YYNGEE. The CDR3, as DNA: TGTGCCAGCAGCACCTGGGACATTAATTCACCCCTCCACTTT. As protein: CASSTWDINSPLHF.

V gene TRBV7-9 combines with J gene TRBJ2-2; D is unclear. CDR1 SEHNR and CDR2 FQNEAQ come from the germline V gene (reference sequence). Between the trimmed V and J ends, which lost 2 bases and 7 bases, there was a span of 8 bases. The CDR3 has 13 residues. The CDR3 sequence is CASSLPYGGELFF. The CDR3, as DNA: TGTGCCAGCAGCTTACCCTACGGCGGGGAGCTGTTTTTT.

The chain is built from TRBV3-1 (or the pseudogene TRBV3-2) and TRBJ2-7; 12 bases are shared with TRBD2. Trimming at V came to 0 bases and at J to 7 bases, leaving 10 bases not matched to a gene. There are 17 residues in the CDR3. Germline CDR1 reads LGHDT; CDR2 reads YNNKEL (reference sequence). Here the CDR3 reads CASSQDRTSGTRDEQYF. In nucleotides, the CDR3 is TGTGCCAGCAGCCAAGATAGGACTAGCGGGACGAGGGATGAGCAGTACTTC.

This clone was seen only a few times. This chain joins TRBV19 and TRBJ2-2; a possible D gene is TRBD1 (6 bases). This CDR3 has 13 amino acids. The V gene's germline CDR1 is LNHDA and CDR2 SQIVND (reference sequence). V was trimmed by 7 bases and J by 7 bases, leaving 13 bases between them. The CDR3 sequence: CASKRGYGGELFF. CDR3 nucleotide sequence: TGTGCCAGTAAAAGGGGGTATGGCGGGGAGCTGTTTTTT.

This clone was counted only a few times. This chain joins TRBV10-1 and TRBJ2-7, with 7 nucleotides matching TRBD1. V gave up 3 bases and J gave up 2 bases; unmatched junction bases: 10. Per the germline V gene, CDR1 is WNHNN and CDR2 is SYGVQD (reference sequence). The CDR3 length is 16 residues. The CDR3 DNA follows: TGCGCCAGCAGTGACACCGGGACAGCAAGGACCTACGAGCAGTACTTC. Amino acids: CASSDTGTARTYEQYF.

The chain carries TRBV19 and TRBJ1-2; 8 bases line up with TRBD1. The germline V gene has CDR1 LNHDA and CDR2 SQIVND (reference sequence). The V and J ends lost 6 bases and 0 bases, in that order; junction bases with no gene match: 3. The CDR3 is made up of 14 amino acids. CDR3 sequence (DNA): TGTGCCAGTAGCCAGGACAGGGCTAACTATGGCTACACCTTC. Amino acid sequence: CASSQDRANYGYTF. The variable domain in full, completed from reference TRBV19 and TRBJ1-2, reads DGGITQSPKYLFRKEGQNVTLSCEQNLNHDAMYWYRQDPGQGLRLIYYSQIVNDFQKGDIAEGYSVSREKKESFPLTVTSAQKNPTAFYLCASSQDRANYGYTFGSGTRLTVV.

This chain uses TRBV6-6 with TRBJ1-3; D remains ambiguous. The CDR3 is 14 amino acids. V was pared by 4 bases and J by 4 bases, with 11 bases between. In germline, CDR1 is MNHNY, CDR2 SVGAGI (reference sequence). CDR3 in amino acids: CASSFNSRGNTIYF. In DNA form, the CDR3 reads TGTGCCAGCAGTTTCAACAGTCGAGGAAACACCATATATTTT.

V is TRBV5-6 and J is TRBJ2-7; D is ambiguous. The CDR3 covers 14 residues. CDR1 is SGHDT and CDR2 is YYEEEE in the germline V gene. V lost 0 bases and J 2 bases, leaving 9 bases between the germline ends. The CDR3 DNA reads TGTGCCAGCAGCTTGGGTTCGCGCCCCTACGAGCAGTACTTC. Residues: CASSLGSRPYEQYF.

The CDR3 DNA sequence: TGTGCCAGCAGCCAAGAGGGGGCGATGCCAGAAGCTTTCTTT. It translates to CASSQEGAMPEAFF. This chain links TRBV3-1 (or the pseudogene TRBV3-2) with TRBJ1-1, with D possibly matching TRBD1 (6 bases). CDR1 is LGHDT, CDR2 YNNKEL, per germline (reference sequence). The CDR3 totals 14 residues. The V end lost 0 bases, the J end lost 8 bases, and 13 bases lay between the germline ends.

This clone was seen a single time. The chain has TRBV5-1 and TRBJ2-5; 8 bases align to TRBD1. This CDR3 is 16 amino acids long. Losses at the gene ends were 0 bases for V and 4 bases for J; bases not matched to a gene: 8. Germline CDR1 SGHRS, CDR2 YFSETQ. The chain's CDR3 is CASSLEIGQGAETQYF. The CDR3 region has the DNA TGCGCCAGCAGCTTGGAGATAGGGCAGGGGGCAGAGACCCAGTACTTC.

J is TRBJ2-5 and V is TRBV28, with 8 bases that match TRBD1. The germline V gene has CDR1 MDHEN and CDR2 SYDVKM. The CDR3 is 14 residues long. V shed 5 bases and J 5 bases; nucleotides not matched to a gene: 7. This CDR3 reads CASSRTGWSETQYF. CDR3 sequence (DNA): TGTGCCAGCAGTCGGACAGGGTGGAGCGAGACCCAGTACTTC.

The chain couples TRBV12-5 to TRBJ2-3, with no clear D. The V and J ends lost 3 bases and 5 bases respectively, with 3 bases between them. The CDR3 has 11 residues. Germline loops: CDR1 LGHNT, CDR2 FRNRAP. The CDR3 sequence: CASGFLDTQYF. Here the CDR3 DNA reads TGTGCTAGTGGTTTTCTAGATACGCAGTATTTT.

About this clone itself: The CDR3 carries no conserved terminal phenylalanine or tryptophan, so it likely arises from a read error. No DNA is shown, since the ends of the CDR3 on it are uncertain; the CDR3 is the one TCRdb lists. V gene TRBV5-1 combines with J gene TRBJ2-7; the table gives TRBD2 as D, unverified against the DNA. In germline, CDR1 is SGHRS, CDR2 YFSETQ. The length of the CDR3 is 12 amino acids, counting both ends. CDR3 sequence reads: CASSGTLAGGPY.

The sample holds one count of this clone. The genes are TRBV24-1 and TRBJ2-7; D perhaps matches TRBD2 (5 bases). There are 11 residues in the CDR3. V lost 7 bases and J lost 6, with 9 bases in between. CDR1 and CDR2 (germline): KGHDR, SFDVKD. The CDR3 nucleotides are TGTGCCACCAGGGCCGCGGGCGAGCAGTACTTC. Protein sequence: CATRAAGEQYF.

This clone has a single count. The rearrangement joins TRBV29-1 to TRBJ2-7, with D possibly being TRBD2 (6 bases). The CDR3 contains 13 residues. From germline, CDR1 is SQVTM and CDR2 ANQGSEA. Between the trimmed V and J ends, which lost 6 bases and 0 bases, there was a span of 12 bases. CDR3 DNA sequence: TGCAGCGTCCAGGAGGGGATCTCCTACGAGCAGTACTTC. Translating gives CSVQEGISYEQYF.

The chain is built from TRBV29-1 and TRBJ1-1, with D uncertain. The V gene's germline CDR1 is SQVTM and CDR2 ANQGSEA. This CDR3 has 11 amino acids. V was cut by 3 bases and J by 4 bases, with 6 bases left in between. CDR3 amino acids: CSVEAGTEAFF. CDR3 nucleotides: TGCAGCGTTGAGGCTGGCACTGAAGCTTTCTTT.

This sequence joins TRBV3-1 (or the pseudogene TRBV3-2) and TRBJ1-3; unclear D gene. CDR3 size: 13 residues. The germline V gene encodes CDR1 LGHDT and CDR2 YNNKEL (reference sequence). Trimming cost V 0 bases and J 4 bases, with 4 bases left between them. Here the CDR3 reads CASSQDMGNTIYF. The CDR3, as DNA: TGTGCCAGCAGCCAAGATATGGGAAACACCATATATTTT.

The chain carries TRBV6-2 or TRBV6-3 and TRBJ2-3, with TRBD2 matching 12 bases. The CDR3 has 15 amino acids. Per germline, CDR1 MNHEY and CDR2 SVGEGT. With 6 bases clipped from V and 6 bases from J, the junction kept 7 bases outside the gene matches. In DNA form, the CDR3 reads TGTGCCAGCAGCCGTCCTAGCGGGAGGGGGGATACGCAGTATTTT. This gives the protein CASSRPSGRGDTQYF.

This chain joins TRBV29-1 and TRBJ2-3; a possible D gene is TRBD2 (5 bases). CDR1 and CDR2 from the germline V gene are SQVTM and ANQGSEA. The length of the CDR3 is 13 residues. V lost 3 bases to trimming and J lost 4 bases, with 11 bases between them. The CDR3 nucleotides read TGCAGCGTTGATGCCAGCGGTCCAGATACGCAGTATTTT. It is translated as CSVDASGPDTQYF.

The genes are TRBV5-1 and TRBJ1-2; 8 positions agree with TRBD1. Per germline, CDR1 SGHRS and CDR2 YFSETQ. V shed 4 bases and J 2 bases; nucleotides not matched to a gene: 7. The CDR3 totals 15 residues. The CDR3 region has the DNA TGCGCCAGCAGCAATCGACAGGGGCAAAACTATGGCTACACCTTC. Translated, it gives CASSNRQGQNYGYTF.

The chain combines TRBV29-1 with TRBJ2-1; 9 bases line up with TRBD2. CDR3 length: 17 residues. Germline loops: CDR1 SQVTM, CDR2 ANQGSEA. The CDR3 loop reads CSVIPMTSGSSYNEQFF. For the CDR3, the DNA is TGCAGTGTGATACCGATGACTAGCGGTAGCTCCTACAATGAGCAGTTCTTC.

The V call is TRBV28, the J call TRBJ2-2; D possibly corresponds to TRBD1 (6 bases). The CDR3 has 19 residues. The V and J ends lost 5 bases and 5 bases respectively, with 27 bases between them. The V gene's germline CDR1 is MDHEN and CDR2 SYDVKM. DNA for the CDR3: TGTGCCAGCAGTGCCACCCGGACAGCTTGGACATCACAAACCGGGGAGCTGTTTTTT. It codes for CASSATRTAWTSQTGELFF.

The V gene is TRBV5-1, the J gene TRBJ1-2; D call uncertain. Germline CDR1 reads SGHRS; CDR2 reads YFSETQ. Trimming removed 4 bases from V and 2 bases from J, with 9 bases in between. The CDR3 loop spans 13 amino acids. CDR3 sequence: CASSPEANYGYTF. The CDR3 DNA follows: TGCGCCAGCAGCCCGGAGGCGAACTATGGCTACACCTTC.

The chain employs TRBV6-5 and TRBJ1-1; unclear D gene. Per the germline V gene, CDR1 is MNHEY and CDR2 is SVGAGI. Trimming pared 0 bases from V and 5 bases from J, leaving 13 bases between. The CDR3 runs to 15 residues. CDR3 in DNA: TGTGCCAGCAGTTACTCGAGTGTTGGAGGGACTGAAGCTTTCTTT. It is translated as CASSYSSVGGTEAFF.

This chain connects TRBV7-2 to TRBJ2-7, with a weak D call TRBD2 (6 bases). V gave up 5 bases and J gave up 0 bases, with 14 bases separating them. CDR1 SGHTA and CDR2 FQGNSA come from the germline V gene. The CDR3 is 15 residues long. The CDR3 protein is CASSLGDWSSYEQYF. In DNA form, the CDR3 reads TGTGCCAGCAGCCTGGGGGACTGGAGCTCCTACGAGCAGTACTTC.

V gene TRBV19 combines with J gene TRBJ1-1; D possibly corresponds to TRBD1 (5 bases). The V end lost 7 bases, the J end lost 4 bases, and 13 bases lay between the germline ends. The germline gives CDR1 LNHDA, CDR2 SQIVND (reference sequence). This CDR3 region has 13 residues. The CDR3 sequence is CASTTSGGTEAFF. The CDR3 region has the DNA TGTGCCAGTACAACCAGCGGGGGCACTGAAGCTTTCTTT.